The following is a TCR beta chain sequence with its context. What it binds is unknown. The sample comes from a study of OX40 agonist ivuxolimab in advanced cancers. Whole-study context: Patients assigned to dose escalation were diagnosed with hepatocellular carcinoma, melanoma, renal cell or head and neck cancer. Study-wide results and caveats: By week 6 at 0.1 to 3.0 mg/kg, blood CD4+ and CD8+ T cells had expanded clonally.

Sequenced by immunoSEQ multiplex PCR; TCRdb stores in-frame clones only, minus some. Of about 58,000 clones listed, roughly 83% were seen once; the top ten hold 2.5% to 3.5%. V gave up 4 bases and J gave up 0 bases, with 18 bases separating them. CDR1 LNHDA and CDR2 SQIVND come from the germline V gene (reference sequence). The CDR3 is 18 amino acids. Samples were taken at baseline and on day 1 of cycles 4 and 7. The specimen was CD4+ or CD8+ T cells sorted from blood, collected in a trial of the OX40 agonist ivuxolimab. The TCR originated in an adult with an advanced solid tumor such as melanoma, head and neck, liver or kidney cancer. The chain couples TRBV19 to TRBJ2-2; a possible D gene is TRBD2 (5 bases). CDR3 in amino acids: CASSKFGFRGTNTGELFF. The DNA for the CDR3 is TGTGCCAGTAGTAAGTTCGGTTTTCGGGGTACGAACACCGGGGAGCTGTTTTTT.